Ten or more counts support the clone carrying this T cell receptor beta chain. What it binds is unknown. The sample originates from a study of T cells in Graves' hyperthyroidism and ophthalmopathy. For the study at large: Peripheral blood samples were taken at initial diagnosis, prior to any treatment. Study-wide results and limits: Ophthalmopathy and stable hyperthyroidism were separated by a 13 V-J model.

TCR beta CDR3 region amplification was performed from RNA transcripts. An initial round of RT-PCR targeting the TCR CDR3 relied on the HTBI primer set. In TCRdb, the multiplex PCR reads were re-called with MiXCR into one record per CDR3 protein. The table shows a few hundred thousand distinct CDR3 sequences, with about 17% occurring only once. Patients were aged 18 to 65, had disease duration under 2 months, and had newly diagnosed hyperthyroidism. This TCR was recovered from a man aged 40-49 years with Graves' hyperthyroidism. The material sequenced was blood.

CDR3 residues: CASSYDRNSPLHF. For the CDR3, the DNA is TGTGCCAGCAGCTACGACAGGAATTCACCCCTCCACTTT. The V and J genes are TRBV3-1 and TRBJ1-6, with a weak D call TRBD1 (6 bases). The V gene lost 5 bases and the J gene lost 7 bases, with 9 bases spanning the gap. The germline gives CDR1 LGHDT, CDR2 YNNKEL (reference sequence). This CDR3 is 13 amino acids long.